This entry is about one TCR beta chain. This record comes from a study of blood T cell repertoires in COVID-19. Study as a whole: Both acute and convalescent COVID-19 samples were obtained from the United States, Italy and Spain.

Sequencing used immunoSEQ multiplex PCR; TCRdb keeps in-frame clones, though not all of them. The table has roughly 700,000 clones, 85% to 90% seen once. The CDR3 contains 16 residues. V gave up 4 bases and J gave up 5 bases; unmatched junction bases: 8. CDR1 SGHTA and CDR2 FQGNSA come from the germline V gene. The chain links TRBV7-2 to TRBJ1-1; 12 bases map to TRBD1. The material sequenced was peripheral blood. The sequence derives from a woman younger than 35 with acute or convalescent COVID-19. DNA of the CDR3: TGTGCCAGCAGCTCTCGGTGGGGACAGGGGGCGACTGAAGCTTTCTTT. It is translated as CASSSRWGQGATEAFF. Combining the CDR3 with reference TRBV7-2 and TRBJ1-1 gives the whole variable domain GAGVSQSPSNKVTEKGKDVELRCDPISGHTALYWYRQSLGQGLEFLIYFQGNSAPDKSGLPSDRFSAERTGGSVSTLTIQRTQQEDSAVYLCASSSRWGQGATEAFFGQGTRLTVV.